Below, 29 T cell receptor beta chains from the same sample are listed, as sequenced in a study of cytomegalovirus exposure and HLA in healthy donors. The PCR made use of 60 Vbeta and 13 Jbeta primers. The protocol was immunoSEQ multiplex PCR, while the TCRdb copy is restricted to in-frame clones and leaves out a portion. The sample lists about 150,000 clones; about 80% were seen once. The material sequenced was PBMCs. These TCRs come from a woman in her 30s in good health and CMV-seronegative.

CDR3 nucleotides: TGTGCCAGCAGTGAGGGAGGGGTTGAAAAACTGTTTTTT. It specifies CASSEGGVEKLFF. This chain joins TRBV6-1 and TRBJ1-4, with a tentative D call TRBD1 (5 bases). V shed 3 bases and J shed 7 bases, with 9 bases lying between them. Germline V gene sequence: CDR1 MNHNS, CDR2 SASEGT. This CDR3 comprises 13 residues.

The genes are TRBV6-1 and TRBJ1-1; possible D gene TRBD1, 5 bases. This CDR3 region has 14 residues. The V gene lost 5 bases and the J gene lost 3 bases, with 13 bases spanning the gap. Germline V gene sequence: CDR1 MNHNS, CDR2 SASEGT. The DNA for the CDR3 is TGTGCCAGCAGTACTGGGCTAGGGGACACTGAAGCTTTCTTT. This sequence encodes CASSTGLGDTEAFF.

This clone was recorded once. The V gene is TRBV30, the J gene TRBJ1-3; D uncertain. The CDR3 extends over 14 amino acids. From germline, CDR1 is GTSNPN and CDR2 SVGIG (reference sequence). V lost 4 bases and J 3 bases, leaving 13 bases between the germline ends. The CDR3 protein is CAWTPTSFGNTIYF. CDR3 DNA sequence: TGTGCCTGGACGCCCACCAGTTTTGGAAACACCATATATTTT.

The chain is built from TRBV5-1 and TRBJ1-4; 10 bases are shared with TRBD1. With V trimmed by 3 bases and J by 8 bases, 10 bases remained unmatched. The CDR3 spans 16 residues. Germline V gives CDR1 SGHRS, CDR2 YFSETQ. This CDR3 reads CASSSVAGTGEEKLFF. In DNA form, the CDR3 reads TGCGCCAGCAGCTCGGTGGCGGGGACAGGGGAGGAAAAACTGTTTTTT.

This chain connects TRBV19 to TRBJ1-3; D is unresolved. The CDR3 runs 15 residues. Deletions cut 3 bases from V and 5 bases from J, with 14 bases between. Germline loops: CDR1 LNHDA, CDR2 SQIVND (reference sequence). CDR3 sequence (DNA): TGTGCCAGTAGTATTACGGGCGGGAACAGAAACACCATATATTTT. Amino acid sequence: CASSITGGNRNTIYF.

This clone occurred once. The chain joins TRBV6-5 to TRBJ1-2, with TRBD1 identical over 9 bases. The V and J ends lost 6 bases and 4 bases, in that order; junction bases with no gene match: 6. The CDR3 has 14 residues. Germline CDR1 and CDR2: MNHEY and SVGAGI. The CDR3, as DNA: TGTGCCAGCAGGCGACAGGGGGTGGCCTATGGCTACACCTTC. This translates into CASRRQGVAYGYTF.

V is TRBV28 and J is TRBJ1-4; 9 nucleotides line up with TRBD1. The length of the CDR3 is 15 residues. Trimming cost V 6 bases and J 5 bases; bases outside gene matches: 7. Germline assignment: CDR1 MDHEN and CDR2 SYDVKM. The CDR3 DNA is TGTGCCAGCAGGGCGGAGGGACAGGGAAATGAAAAACTGTTTTTT. Translation: CASRAEGQGNEKLFF.

The chain has TRBV19 and TRBJ1-4; D remains unclear. This CDR3 is 13 amino acids long. The germline V gene has CDR1 LNHDA and CDR2 SQIVND (reference sequence). V lost 5 bases and J lost 5, with 9 bases in between. CDR3 sequence reads: CASSLGENEKLFF. DNA for the CDR3: TGTGCCAGTAGTCTTGGGGAGAATGAAAAACTGTTTTTT.

The rearrangement joins TRBV29-1 to TRBJ1-2; D is unresolved. The ends were cut back, 6 bases at V and 8 bases at J, with 10 bases in the middle. This CDR3 is built from 10 residues. From germline, CDR1 is SQVTM and CDR2 ANQGSEA. The CDR3 here is CSVASRGYTF. DNA for the CDR3: TGCAGCGTAGCGTCGCGGGGCTACACCTTC. Supplemented by reference TRBV29-1 and TRBJ1-2, the full variable domain reads SAVISQKPSRDICQRGTSLTIQCQVDSQVTMMFWYRQQPGQSLTLIATANQGSEATYESGFVIDKFPISRPNLTFSTLTVSNMSPEDSSIYLCSVASRGYTFGSGTRLTVV.

The V call is TRBV11-2, the J call TRBJ2-1, with D perhaps TRBD2 (6 bases). The CDR3 spans 16 residues. The V gene's germline CDR1 is SGHAT and CDR2 FQNNGV. V lost 5 bases and J lost 0, with 14 bases in between. The CDR3 nucleotides read TGTGCCAGCAGCCTTAGCGGTCTAAGCTCCTACAATGAGCAGTTCTTC. Translating it yields CASSLSGLSSYNEQFF.

This clone was seen only once. The chain combines TRBV29-1 with TRBJ1-2, with 8 bases that match TRBD1. This CDR3 spans 14 amino acids. The V segment lost 7 bases and the J segment 8 bases; nucleotides outside the gene matches: 15. CDR1 is SQVTM and CDR2 is ANQGSEA in the germline V gene. CDR3 DNA: TGCAGCGCTGCGCCTACAGGGGGGGGGTTAGGCTACACCTTC. Translation gives CSAAPTGGGLGYTF. The whole variable domain, remainder taken from reference TRBV29-1 and TRBJ1-2, is SAVISQKPSRDICQRGTSLTIQCQVDSQVTMMFWYRQQPGQSLTLIATANQGSEATYESGFVIDKFPISRPNLTFSTLTVSNMSPEDSSIYLCSAAPTGGGLGYTFGSGTRLTVV.

The rearrangement uses TRBV4-1 and TRBJ2-7, with D perhaps TRBD1 (5 bases). There are 16 residues in the CDR3. V lost 0 bases, J lost 5 bases, and 17 bases lay in between. CDR1 is MGHRA, CDR2 YSYEKL, per germline. The CDR3 DNA is TGCGCCAGCAGCCAAGATCTGGCGTCAGGGTTCCACGAGCAGTACTTC. Translation gives CASSQDLASGFHEQYF.

J is TRBJ1-4 and V is TRBV18, with D possibly being TRBD1 (6 bases). Trimming left V 4 bases short and J 8 bases short, with 11 bases between. The CDR3 is 13 residues long. Germline V CDR1 and CDR2: KGHSH, LQKENI. The CDR3: CASSHRELEKLFF. The CDR3 coding sequence is TGTGCCAGCTCACACAGGGAACTCGAAAAACTGTTTTTT.

The chain's CDR3 is CASSLEGAAKNIQYF. The CDR3 DNA follows: TGTGCCAGCAGTTTAGAGGGGGCAGCCAAAAACATTCAGTACTTC. J is TRBJ2-4 and V is TRBV28; 7 nucleotides align to TRBD1. Losses at the gene ends were 2 bases for V and 0 bases for J; bases not matched to a gene: 1. The CDR3 extends over 15 amino acids. Germline-derived CDR1 and CDR2 are MDHEN and SYDVKM. The full variable domain, rest sourced from reference TRBV28 and TRBJ2-4, is DVKVTQSSRYLVKRTGEKVFLECVQDMDHENMFWYRQDPGLGLRLIYFSYDVKMKEKGDIPEGYSVSREKKERFSLILESASTNQTSMYLCASSLEGAAKNIQYFGAGTRLSVL.

This chain connects TRBV9 to TRBJ2-7, with 8 bases lining up with TRBD1. The trim removed 4 bases at V and 4 bases at J, leaving 10 bases unmatched. Per germline, CDR1 SGDLS and CDR2 YYNGEE. The CDR3 contains 15 residues. The CDR3 reads CASSKGGQAFYEQYF. The CDR3 bases are TGTGCCAGCAGCAAAGGGGGACAGGCCTTTTACGAGCAGTACTTC.

The chain recombines TRBV5-4 with TRBJ2-7, with TRBD1 matching 7 bases. Germline V gives CDR1 SGHNT, CDR2 YYREEE (reference sequence). The CDR3 spans 14 residues. V shed 4 bases and J 2 bases; nucleotides not matched to a gene: 6. The CDR3 spells CASSPWDSTYEQYF. The CDR3 DNA reads TGTGCCAGCAGCCCCTGGGACAGCACCTACGAGCAGTACTTC.

The genes are TRBV2 and TRBJ2-1, with D maybe TRBD1 (8 bases). There are 14 residues in the CDR3. V was shortened by 11 bases and J by 4 bases, with 18 bases between the two germline ends. The germline gives CDR1 SNHLY, CDR2 FYNNEI. Written as DNA, the CDR3 is TGTGCCGGAGACAGGGGAGGGCCATACAATGAGCAGTTCTTC. Amino acids: CAGDRGGPYNEQFF.

J is TRBJ1-4 and V is TRBV18, with TRBD1 identical over 9 bases. Germline V CDR1 and CDR2: KGHSH, LQKENI. J lost 4 bases, V lost 3 bases, and 0 bases had no gene match. The CDR3 runs to 14 residues. This chain's CDR3 is CASSPGQGNEKLFF. DNA of the CDR3: TGTGCCAGCTCACCGGGACAGGGTAATGAAAAACTGTTTTTT.

The chain combines TRBV6-1 with TRBJ1-4, with a weak D call TRBD1 (5 bases). This CDR3 has 17 residues. V was trimmed by 3 bases and J by 7 bases, leaving 21 bases between them. Germline V lookup: CDR1 MNHNS, CDR2 SASEGT. CDR3 sequence (DNA): TGTGCCAGCAGTGAGGGTGGGGAGGGGTGGCGGGTTGAAAAACTGTTTTTT. Protein sequence: CASSEGGEGWRVEKLFF.

The genes are TRBV4-1 and TRBJ1-6, with 10 bases aligning to TRBD1. V lost 2 bases, J lost 10 bases, and 8 bases stayed unmatched. There are 16 residues in the CDR3. The germline gives CDR1 MGHRA, CDR2 YSYEKL. The DNA of the CDR3 is TGCGCCAGCAGCCAACTGCGGGACAGGGGTTGGTCACCCCTCCACTTT. This sequence encodes CASSQLRDRGWSPLHF.

This clone was picked up a small number of times. The gene calls are TRBV11-3 and TRBJ2-2; D perhaps matches TRBD1 (6 bases). CDR3 size: 13 residues. V shed 3 bases and J shed 7 bases, with 9 bases lying between them. CDR1 SGHNT and CDR2 YENEEA come from the germline V gene. The CDR3 region is CASSFQGSGELFF. The CDR3 DNA is TGTGCCAGCAGCTTTCAGGGGAGCGGGGAGCTGTTTTTT.

This sequence joins TRBV5-4 and TRBJ2-7, with TRBD2 identical over 11 bases. This CDR3 is 17 amino acids long. CDR1 is SGHNT, CDR2 YYREEE, per germline (reference sequence). The J segment lost 4 bases and the V segment lost 4 bases, leaving 13 bases of the junction unmatched. Here the CDR3 reads CASSPFPTSGGPYEQYF. In DNA, the CDR3 is TGTGCCAGCAGCCCCTTCCCAACTAGCGGGGGCCCTTACGAGCAGTACTTC.

This clone was counted once. The chain combines TRBV27 with TRBJ2-7; 7 nucleotides align to TRBD1. The CDR3 loop spans 13 amino acids. Per the germline V gene, CDR1 is MNHEY and CDR2 is SMNVEV (reference sequence). V lost 8 bases, J lost 0 bases, and 4 bases stayed unmatched. The CDR3 DNA is TGTGCCAGCGGACGGGACAGCTCCTACGAGCAGTACTTC. It yields the protein CASGRDSSYEQYF.

The V call is TRBV5-6, the J call TRBJ1-2; the D gene is possibly TRBD1 (5 bases). The ends were cut back, 4 bases at V and 3 bases at J, with 16 bases in the middle. CDR3 length equals 15 residues. The germline CDR1 and CDR2 sequences are SGHDT and YYEEEE. DNA of the CDR3: TGTGCCAGCAGCCCCGGCGGGGGGTCCTACTATGGCTACACCTTC. Protein sequence: CASSPGGGSYYGYTF.

The chain uses TRBV7-2 and TRBJ2-1, with 8 nucleotides matching TRBD1. The germline gives CDR1 SGHTA, CDR2 FQGNSA. The V gene end was trimmed by 4 bases and the J gene end by 3 bases; junction bases not matched to a gene: 5. There are 15 residues in the CDR3. The CDR3 spells CASSWRGTGYNEQFF. The CDR3, as DNA: TGTGCCAGCAGCTGGAGAGGGACAGGCTACAATGAGCAGTTCTTC.

The chain carries TRBV19 and TRBJ2-5; D is possibly TRBD1 (6 bases). CDR1 is LNHDA and CDR2 is SQIVND in the germline V gene (reference sequence). There are 18 residues in the CDR3. The V end lost 5 bases, the J end lost 5 bases, and 27 bases lay between the germline ends. CDR3 in amino acids: CASSFHFEQPGVIETQYF. The CDR3 nucleotides are TGTGCCAGTAGTTTCCACTTTGAACAGCCAGGGGTCATCGAGACCCAGTACTTC.

V is TRBV5-1 and J is TRBJ2-2; 8 positions match TRBD2. CDR3 length equals 15 residues. Germline V gives CDR1 SGHRS, CDR2 YFSETQ. Unmatched junction bases numbered 2, after V lost 3 bases and J lost 1 base. As DNA, the CDR3 is TGCGCCAGCAGCTCTACTAGCGGGAACACCGGGGAGCTGTTTTTT. It specifies CASSSTSGNTGELFF.

This chain joins TRBV19 and TRBJ1-1; D uncertain. This CDR3 is built from 13 residues. The V end was cut by 10 bases, the J end by 6 bases, with 18 bases between. CDR1 LNHDA and CDR2 SQIVND come from the germline V gene (reference sequence). In DNA, the CDR3 is TGTGCCACCCTCCCGAGAGGGTTTTCTGAAGCTTTCTTT. Protein product: CATLPRGFSEAFF.

This clone was recorded once. The junction and the germline gene differ at one end; a read error may be behind it. The V call is TRBV7-7, the J call TRBJ2-7; D gene uncertain. The CDR3 covers 13 residues. The germline V gene encodes CDR1 SSHAT and CDR2 FNYEAQ (reference sequence). The CDR3 region has the DNA TGTGCTAGCAGCTCACTCGAGTCCTACGAGCAGTACTTC. This codes for CASSSLESYEQYF.